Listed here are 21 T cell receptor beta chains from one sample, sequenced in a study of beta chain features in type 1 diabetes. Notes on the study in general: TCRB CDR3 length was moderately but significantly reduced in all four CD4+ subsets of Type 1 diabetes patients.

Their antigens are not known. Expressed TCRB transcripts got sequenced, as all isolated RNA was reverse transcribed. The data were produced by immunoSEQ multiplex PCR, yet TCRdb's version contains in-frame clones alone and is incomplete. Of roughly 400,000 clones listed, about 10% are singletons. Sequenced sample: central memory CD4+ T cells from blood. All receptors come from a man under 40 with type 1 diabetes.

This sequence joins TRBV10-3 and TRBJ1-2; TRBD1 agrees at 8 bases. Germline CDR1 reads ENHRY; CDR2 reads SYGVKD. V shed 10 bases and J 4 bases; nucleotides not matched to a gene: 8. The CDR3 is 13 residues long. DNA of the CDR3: TGTGCCACTATGACAGGGGCGGTCTATGGCTACACCTTC. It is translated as CATMTGAVYGYTF.

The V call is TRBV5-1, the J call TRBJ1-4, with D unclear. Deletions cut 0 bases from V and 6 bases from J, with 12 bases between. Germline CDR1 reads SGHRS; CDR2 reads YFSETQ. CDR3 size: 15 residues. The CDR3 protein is CASSLVGVGDEKLFF. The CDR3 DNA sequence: TGCGCCAGCAGCTTGGTGGGAGTCGGAGATGAAAAACTGTTTTTT.

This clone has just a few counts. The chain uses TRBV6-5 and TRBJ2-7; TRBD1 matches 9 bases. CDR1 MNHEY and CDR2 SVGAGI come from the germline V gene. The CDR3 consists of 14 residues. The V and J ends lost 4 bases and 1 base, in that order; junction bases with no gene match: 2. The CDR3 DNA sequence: TGTGCCAGCAGTTGGGACAGGGAGTCCTACGAGCAGTACTTC. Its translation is CASSWDRESYEQYF.

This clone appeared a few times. The CDR3 region is CASSPASGEQYF. CDR3 nucleotide sequence: TGTGCCAGCTCACCGGCAAGTGGCGAGCAGTACTTC. The genes are TRBV18 and TRBJ2-7; D unresolved. Trimming cost V 3 bases and J 6 bases, with 9 bases left between them. CDR1 is KGHSH and CDR2 is LQKENI in the germline V gene. CDR3 length: 12 residues.

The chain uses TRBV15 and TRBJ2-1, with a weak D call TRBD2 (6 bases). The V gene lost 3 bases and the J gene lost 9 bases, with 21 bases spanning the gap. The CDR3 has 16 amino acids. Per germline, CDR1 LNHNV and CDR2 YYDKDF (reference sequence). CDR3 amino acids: CATSSPLRGYVGEQFF. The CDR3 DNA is TGTGCCACCAGCAGCCCTCTACGGGGGTATGTCGGTGAGCAGTTCTTC.

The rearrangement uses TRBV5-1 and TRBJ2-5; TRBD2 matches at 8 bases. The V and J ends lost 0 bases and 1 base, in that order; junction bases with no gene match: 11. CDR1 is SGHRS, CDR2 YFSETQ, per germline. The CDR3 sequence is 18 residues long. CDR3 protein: CASSLEGTVAGTQETQYF. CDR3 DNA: TGCGCCAGCAGCTTGGAAGGGACGGTAGCGGGGACCCAAGAGACCCAGTACTTC.

CDR3 nucleotide sequence: TGTGCCAGCAGTAAGGATTATAGCAATCAGCCCCAGCATTTT. Protein product: CASSKDYSNQPQHF. The chain joins TRBV6-6 to TRBJ1-5; D is unresolved. The CDR3 contains 14 residues. Germline values: CDR1 MNHNY, CDR2 SVGAGI (reference sequence). The ends were cut back, 5 bases at V and 0 bases at J, with 8 bases in the middle.

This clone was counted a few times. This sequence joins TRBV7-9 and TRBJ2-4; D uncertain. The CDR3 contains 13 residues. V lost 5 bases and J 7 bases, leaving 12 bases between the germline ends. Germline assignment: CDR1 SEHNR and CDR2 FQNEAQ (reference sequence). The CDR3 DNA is TGTGCCAGCAGCCCCGCCGGGTGGAACATTCAGTACTTC. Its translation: CASSPAGWNIQYF.

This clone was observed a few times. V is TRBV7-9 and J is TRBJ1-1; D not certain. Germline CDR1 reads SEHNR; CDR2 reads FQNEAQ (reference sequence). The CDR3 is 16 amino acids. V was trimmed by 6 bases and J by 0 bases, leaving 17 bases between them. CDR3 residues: CASSSLGVRVNTEAFF. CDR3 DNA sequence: TGTGCCAGCAGTTCTCTCGGGGTACGGGTGAACACTGAAGCTTTCTTT.

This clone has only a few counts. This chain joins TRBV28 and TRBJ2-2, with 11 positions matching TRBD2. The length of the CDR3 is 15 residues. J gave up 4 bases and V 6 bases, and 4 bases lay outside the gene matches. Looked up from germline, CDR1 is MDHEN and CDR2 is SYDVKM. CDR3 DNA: TGTGCCAGCAGCTCTAGCGGGAGGAGCACCGGGGAGCTGTTTTTT. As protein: CASSSSGRSTGELFF.

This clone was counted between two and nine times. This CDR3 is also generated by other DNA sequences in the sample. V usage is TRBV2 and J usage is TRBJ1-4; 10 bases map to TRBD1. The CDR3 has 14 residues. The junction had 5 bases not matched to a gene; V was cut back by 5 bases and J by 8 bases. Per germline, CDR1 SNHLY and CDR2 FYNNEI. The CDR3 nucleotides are TGTGCCAGCAGTCGAGACAGGGGGCGGGAAAAACTGTTTTTT. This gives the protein CASSRDRGREKLFF.

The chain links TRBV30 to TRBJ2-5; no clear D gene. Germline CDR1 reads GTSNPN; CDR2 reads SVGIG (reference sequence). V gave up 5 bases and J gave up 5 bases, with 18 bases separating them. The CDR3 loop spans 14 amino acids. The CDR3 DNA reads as TGTGCCTGGGCTAGAGTAGGGTCCTACGAGACCCAGTACTTC. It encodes CAWARVGSYETQYF.

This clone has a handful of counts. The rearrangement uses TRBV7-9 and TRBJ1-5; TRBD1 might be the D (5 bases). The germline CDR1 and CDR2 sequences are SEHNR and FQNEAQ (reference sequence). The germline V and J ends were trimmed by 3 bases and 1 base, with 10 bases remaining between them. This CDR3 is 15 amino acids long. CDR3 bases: TGTGCCAGCAGCTTGGCCGGGACCAGCAATCAGCCCCAGCATTTT. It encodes CASSLAGTSNQPQHF. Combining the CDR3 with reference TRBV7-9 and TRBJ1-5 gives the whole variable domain DTGVSQNPRHKITKRGQNVTFRCDPISEHNRLYWYRQTLGQGPEFLTYFQNEAQLEKSRLLSDRFSAERPKGSFSTLEIQRTEQGDSAMYLCASSLAGTSNQPQHFGDGTRLSIL.

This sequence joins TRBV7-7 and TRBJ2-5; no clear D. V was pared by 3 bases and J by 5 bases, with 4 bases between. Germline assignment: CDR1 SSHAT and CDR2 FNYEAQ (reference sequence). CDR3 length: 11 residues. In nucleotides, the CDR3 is TGTGCCAGCAGCTTCCGGGAGACCCAGTACTTC. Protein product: CASSFRETQYF.

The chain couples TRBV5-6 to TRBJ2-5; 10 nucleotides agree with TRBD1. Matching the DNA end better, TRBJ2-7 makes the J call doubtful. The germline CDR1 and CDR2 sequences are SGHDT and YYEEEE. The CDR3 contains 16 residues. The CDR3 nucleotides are TGTGCCAGCAGCTGGGACAGGGGCGGATTCTCCTACGAGCAGTACTTC. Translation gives CASSWDRGGFSYEQYF.

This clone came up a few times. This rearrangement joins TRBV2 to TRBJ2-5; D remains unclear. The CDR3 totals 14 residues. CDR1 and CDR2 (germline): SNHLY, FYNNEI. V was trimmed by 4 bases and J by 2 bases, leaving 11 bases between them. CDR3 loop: CASSGRAYQETQYF. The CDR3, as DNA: TGTGCCAGCAGTGGGAGAGCGTATCAAGAGACCCAGTACTTC.

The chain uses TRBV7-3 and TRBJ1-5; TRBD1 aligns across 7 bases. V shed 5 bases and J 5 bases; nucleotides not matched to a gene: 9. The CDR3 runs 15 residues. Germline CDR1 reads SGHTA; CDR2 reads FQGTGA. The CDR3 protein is CASSPQTGRDQPQHF. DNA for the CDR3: TGTGCCAGCAGCCCCCAGACAGGGAGGGATCAGCCCCAGCATTTT.

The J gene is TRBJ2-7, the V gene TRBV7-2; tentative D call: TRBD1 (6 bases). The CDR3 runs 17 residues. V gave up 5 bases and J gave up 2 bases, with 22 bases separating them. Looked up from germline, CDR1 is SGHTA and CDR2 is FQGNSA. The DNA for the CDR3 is TGTGCCAGCAGCCTAGGGATCGGACAGTTCCTTACCTACGAGCAGTACTTC. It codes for CASSLGIGQFLTYEQYF.

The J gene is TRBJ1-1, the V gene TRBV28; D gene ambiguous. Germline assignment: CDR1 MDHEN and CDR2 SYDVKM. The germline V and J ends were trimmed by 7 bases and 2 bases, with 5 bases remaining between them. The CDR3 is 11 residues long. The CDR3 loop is CASTVNTEAFF. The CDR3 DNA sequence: TGTGCCAGCACAGTAAACACTGAAGCTTTCTTT. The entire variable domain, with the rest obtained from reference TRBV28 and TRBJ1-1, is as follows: DVKVTQSSRYLVKRTGEKVFLECVQDMDHENMFWYRQDPGLGLRLIYFSYDVKMKEKGDIPEGYSVSREKKERFSLILESASTNQTSMYLCASTVNTEAFFGQGTRLTVV.

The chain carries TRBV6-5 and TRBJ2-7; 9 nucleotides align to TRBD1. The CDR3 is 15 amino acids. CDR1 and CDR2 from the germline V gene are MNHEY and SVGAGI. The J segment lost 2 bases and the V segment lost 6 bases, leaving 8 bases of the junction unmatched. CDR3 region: CASSRGQGSPYEQYF. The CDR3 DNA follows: TGTGCCAGCAGCCGAGGACAGGGGTCACCCTACGAGCAGTACTTC.

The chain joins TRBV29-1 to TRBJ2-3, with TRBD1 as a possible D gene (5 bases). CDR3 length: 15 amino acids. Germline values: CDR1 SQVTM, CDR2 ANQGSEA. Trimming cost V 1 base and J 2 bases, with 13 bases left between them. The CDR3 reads CSVEAVGPYTDTQYF. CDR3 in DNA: TGCAGCGTTGAAGCCGTGGGGCCTTACACAGATACGCAGTATTTT.